The 10 T cell receptor beta chains given below trace back to one sample, sequenced in a study of T cell responses to AZD1222 COVID-19 vaccine. Produced via immunoSEQ multiplex PCR; TCRdb's table is partial and in-frame only. This table has 100,000 to 150,000 clones, roughly 92% appearing once. Sequencing used peripheral blood, obtained 28 days after the second AZD1222 dose. The receptors were gathered from an adult who received the AZD1222 COVID-19 vaccine.

The rearrangement joins TRBV7-8 to TRBJ2-7; weak D call: TRBD1 (6 bases). V dropped 4 bases and J dropped 0 bases, with 7 bases sitting between them. From germline, CDR1 is SGHVS and CDR2 FQNEAQ. CDR3 length: 13 residues. This CDR3 reads CASSSQGSYEQYF. DNA of the CDR3: TGTGCCAGCAGCTCACAGGGCTCCTACGAGCAGTACTTC.

The chain employs TRBV19 and TRBJ2-6; 11 bases map to TRBD1. V lost 3 bases and J lost 6; bases outside the gene matches: 10. Germline CDR1 and CDR2: LNHDA and SQIVND (reference sequence). This CDR3 has 18 amino acids. CDR3 nucleotides: TGTGCCAGTAGTATTACCGGGACAGGGGGTAGGAAGGCCAACGTCCTGACTTTC. It specifies CASSITGTGGRKANVLTF.

The chain carries TRBV30 and TRBJ1-1; no firm D call. CDR3 size: 13 residues. The V gene lost 5 bases and the J gene lost 0 bases, with 10 bases spanning the gap. Germline-derived CDR1 and CDR2 are GTSNPN and SVGIG (reference sequence). DNA for the CDR3: TGTGCCTGGGAGGGTGGCGTGAACACTGAAGCTTTCTTT. As protein: CAWEGGVNTEAFF.

The genes are TRBV27 and TRBJ2-7, with TRBD2 matching over 10 bases. This CDR3 comprises 17 residues. Trimming cost V 2 bases and J 5 bases; bases outside gene matches: 12. Looked up from germline, CDR1 is MNHEY and CDR2 is SMNVEV (reference sequence). The CDR3 reads CASSLKFGLAGDNEQYF. CDR3 DNA: TGTGCCAGCAGTTTAAAATTTGGTCTAGCGGGAGATAACGAGCAGTACTTC.

The V gene is TRBV6-5, the J gene TRBJ1-6; D is unresolved. In germline, CDR1 is MNHEY, CDR2 SVGAGI. V lost 4 bases to trimming and J lost 9 bases, with 10 bases between them. The CDR3 spans 13 residues. This CDR3 is CASSSDDSSPLHF. The CDR3 coding sequence is TGTGCCAGCAGTTCCGACGATAGTTCACCCCTCCACTTT.

The chain uses TRBV7-6 and TRBJ2-3; D uncertain. The CDR3 consists of 14 residues. The V end was cut by 1 base, the J end by 0 bases, with 5 bases between. The germline V gene has CDR1 SGHVS and CDR2 FNYEAQ. The CDR3 loop is CASSLVVSTDTQYF. CDR3 coding DNA: TGTGCCAGCAGCTTAGTAGTCAGCACAGATACGCAGTATTTT.

This clone was picked up one time. The chain couples TRBV5-8 to TRBJ1-5; TRBD1 matches at 7 bases. The CDR3 loop spans 18 amino acids. Per germline, CDR1 SGHTS and CDR2 YDEGEE. V was pared by 2 bases and J by 0 bases, with 11 bases of the junction left unmatched. Here the CDR3 reads CASSFGQARNPSNQPQHF. DNA of the CDR3: TGTGCCAGCAGCTTCGGACAGGCTCGAAACCCTAGCAATCAGCCCCAGCATTTT.

V gene TRBV12-3 or TRBV12-4 combines with J gene TRBJ1-1; no clear D. The CDR3 is 12 amino acids. The V end was cut by 8 bases, the J end by 2 bases, with 9 bases between. CDR3 amino acids: CASGSGNTEAFF. The CDR3, as DNA: TGTGCCAGCGGTTCTGGAAACACTGAAGCTTTCTTT.

The count of this clone is one. The V and J genes are TRBV6-5 and TRBJ1-2, with D maybe TRBD1 (5 bases). CDR3 length: 14 amino acids. With 6 bases removed from V and 4 bases from J, the gap between germline ends came to 15 bases. Germline V gives CDR1 MNHEY, CDR2 SVGAGI. This CDR3 is CASRLLRGSYGYTF. CDR3 bases: TGTGCCAGCAGATTACTCCGGGGGTCCTATGGCTACACCTTC.

The CDR3 sequence: CATSRTGQAGGYTF. CDR3 DNA: TGTGCCACCAGCAGAACGGGACAGGCGGGAGGCTACACCTTC. The chain couples TRBV15 to TRBJ1-2, with TRBD1 matching 8 bases. The CDR3 is made up of 14 amino acids. The V gene end was trimmed by 2 bases and the J gene end by 8 bases; junction bases not matched to a gene: 7. Germline V gene sequence: CDR1 LNHNV, CDR2 YYDKDF (reference sequence).